This T cell receptor beta chain was identified in a study of blood T cells in healthy people across ages. Next came a second PCR, run for roughly 7 to 12 cycles, which used a sample-barcoded 5' primer along with a J-beta primer mix. One entry per CDR3 protein, called by TCRdb with MiXCR from the 5' RACE reads. The table shows about 1,400,000 distinct CDR3 sequences, with approximately 63% occurring only once. Germline-derived CDR1 and CDR2 are LGHNA and YSLEER. The CDR3 is 14 residues long. V lost 4 bases, J lost 1 base, and 10 bases lay in between. This clonotype was seen only once. This TCR was sampled from a man between 18 and 35 years old in good health. This chain links TRBV4-3 with TRBJ1-2, with a possible D match to TRBD1 (5 bases). Sequenced input: blood. The CDR3 is CASSPLRGNYGYTF. The CDR3 DNA sequence: TGCGCCAGCAGCCCCCTAAGGGGTAACTATGGCTACACCTTC.